There are a few counts of the clone carrying this T cell receptor beta chain. The data were obtained in a study of human T cells and chemical hapten exposure. Study overall: Donors were sensitized with 2% DPC on the upper inner arm. Mainly, slight library volume differences in the pool made TCR yields vary.

Time point given: patch test 2, 6 weeks after DPC sensitization. As for treatment: therapeutic diphenylcyclopropenone sensitization with weekly scalp DPC. In the authors' workflow: From 23,224 to 690,600 TCRs were found per sample, with a median of approximately 96,000. TCRdb re-called the RACE reads through MiXCR, storing one row per CDR3 protein. V and J calls and clone size were set by TCRdb, not the authors. The sample carries fewer than 150,000 distinct CDR3 sequences, over 9.5% recorded once. The source was whole blood, collected in connection with sensitization to the hapten diphenylcyclopropenone (DPC). The receptor was derived from a woman between 45 and 60 years old with alopecia areata. Some clones in this sample may be carry-over from other donors' samples.

The CDR3 sequence is CSVGLVATGELFF. CDR3 nucleotide sequence: TGCAGCGTTGGACTAGTGGCCACCGGGGAGCTGTTTTTT. The chain links TRBV29-1 to TRBJ2-2; a possible D gene is TRBD2 (6 bases). CDR3 length: 13 residues. V was trimmed by 4 bases and J by 4 bases, leaving 10 bases between them. Germline V gives CDR1 SQVTM, CDR2 ANQGSEA.